The T cell receptor (beta chain) under discussion was sequenced for a study of type 1 regulatory T cells. Study-level background: T-allo10 is an in vitro-generated, Tr1-enriched CD4 T cell product specific for alloantigen. General study results and limits: Compared with non-type 1 regulatory T cells, type 1 regulatory T cells showed a more restricted TCR repertoire.

The sample holds many counts of this clonotype. Its specificity is not known. Via MiXCR, TCRdb re-called the reads, giving one row per CDR3 protein. This table holds 65,000 to 80,000 distinct CDR3 sequences, about a fifth found once. Germline CDR1 is SGHRS and CDR2 is YFSETQ. CDR3 length equals 16 residues. V lost 1 base, J lost 3 bases, and 17 bases lay in between. V is TRBV5-1 and J is TRBJ2-7; D tentatively reads TRBD1 or TRBD2 (5 bases each). The sequenced sample consisted of cultured type 1 regulatory T (Tr1) cells, either the whole culture or a sorted fraction (not recorded which). The TCR comes from a human donor in good health. The CDR3 loop reads CASSLSPGPTIYEQYF. For the CDR3, the DNA is TGCGCCAGCAGCTTGTCCCCGGGACCCACCATCTACGAGCAGTACTTC. Full variable domain (outside the CDR3, taken from reference TRBV5-1 and TRBJ2-7): KAGVTQTPRYLIKTRGQQVTLSCSPISGHRSVSWYQQTPGQGLQFLFEYFSETQRNKGNFPGRFSGRQFSNSRSEMNVSTLELGDSALYLCASSLSPGPTIYEQYFGPGTRLTVT.